The sequence of this T cell receptor (beta chain) was determined in a study of glioma-infiltrating T cells. This CDR3 contains 13 residues. Study-level results: Non-neoplastic patients had below-expected tissue-blood divergence, while all gliomas exceeded expectation. Only very few CDR3 sequences appeared in both tissue and blood.

Concerning this clonotype itself: The antigen remains undetermined. A junction boundary mismatches the germline segment, possibly from a read error.

Using RNA template, CDR3s of TCR alpha and beta were amplified with iRepertoire arm-PCR. One entry per CDR3 protein, called by TCRdb with MiXCR from the multiplex PCR reads. This table has 100,000 to 150,000 distinct CDR3 sequences, around 23% appearing once. The clonotype comes from a human donor with low-grade glioma or glioblastoma, undergoing nonglioma brain surgery, or in good health (not recorded which). The rearrangement uses TRBV12-3 or TRBV12-4 and TRBJ2-3; D is uncertain. Sequenced material: glioma tissue, nonneoplastic brain tissue, or PBMCs (not recorded which). In nucleotides, the CDR3 is TGTGCCAGCAGTTTTTCAGCCACTGATACGCGGTATTTT. Encoded protein: CASSFSATDTRYF.